A selection of T cell receptor beta chains follows, all from one sample in a study of blood T cell repertoires in COVID-19. The method was immunoSEQ multiplex PCR; TCRdb's version includes in-frame clones alone and lacks a portion of them. Of 50,000 to 60,000 clones in the sample, about four fifths were seen once. The sample consisted of peripheral blood. These receptors were taken from a woman older than 75 with COVID-19, enrolled during active disease. The CDR3 runs from the conserved cysteine through the conserved F or W. The order of the fields is J gene, D gene, clone size, V gene, CDR3 DNA, CDR3 protein. A D gene is named only where the DNA matches it firmly. Clone sizes are given selectively: once, few, many, or a class where the clone is expanded.

TRBJ2-7 - - TRBV28 TGTGCCAGCAGTGTTGGGCCTCGGGAGCAGTACTTC CASSVGPREQYF
TRBJ1-6 - - TRBV3-1/TRBV3-2 TGTGCCAGCAGCCAAGGGTGGGCAGTCTCAAGCTCCTATAATTCACCCCTCCACTTT CASSQGWAVSSSYNSPLHF
TRBJ1-4 - - TRBV30 TGTGCCTGGAGTGTACTGGGAGCAACTAATGAAAAACTGTTTTTT CAWSVLGATNEKLFF
TRBJ1-3 TRBD1 once TRBV2 TGTGCCAGCAGTGCCAGGGGGCTGGGAAACACCATATATTTT CASSARGLGNTIYF
TRBJ2-1 - - TRBV6-5 TGTGCCAGCAGTTACTCGGGCAGGCCTTACAATGAGCAGTTCTTC CASSYSGRPYNEQFF
TRBJ2-1 TRBD2 - TRBV6-5 TGTGCCAGCAGGCCACCGGGACTAGCCTACAATGAGCAGTTCTTC CASRPPGLAYNEQFF
TRBJ2-7 TRBD2 - TRBV4-2 TGTGCCAGCAGCCAAGTCCGGGGGGGGGACGTCGGCTACGAGCAGTACTTC CASSQVRGGDVGYEQYF
TRBJ1-1 - - TRBV19 TGTGCCAGTAGTTCAATTGGGCCCACGGAAGCTTTCTTT CASSSIGPTEAFF
TRBJ2-7 - - TRBV27 TGTGCCAGCAGTTTCGGGGTGGCCTACGAGCAGTACTTC CASSFGVAYEQYF
TRBJ1-4 - - TRBV9 TGTGCCAGCAGCGAGCAACCTCTCACTAATGAAAAACTGTTTTTT CASSEQPLTNEKLFF
TRBJ1-3 - - TRBV30 TGTGCCTGGAGTGCCCTCTCTGGAAACACCATATATTTT CAWSALSGNTIYF
TRBJ2-2 TRBD2 - TRBV3-1/TRBV3-2 TGTGCCAGCAGCCAAGACCGGTTGCCTAGCGGGACCGGGGAGCTGTTTTTT CASSQDRLPSGTGELFF
TRBJ1-4 - - TRBV3-1/TRBV3-2 TGTGCCAGCAGCCAAGGACAGGACCTTAATGAAAAACTGTTTTTT CASSQGQDLNEKLFF
TRBJ2-3 - - TRBV5-4 TGTGCCAGCAGCCACGGGGGCGGGAGAGGAACAGATACGCAGTATTTT CASSHGGGRGTDTQYF
TRBJ1-6 - - TRBV9 TGTGCCAGCAGCTCCGGGCAGGGGAATTCACCCCTCCACTTT CASSSGQGNSPLHF
TRBJ1-2 - - TRBV27 TGTGCCAGCAGTCAGGTCCATAACTATGGCTACACCTTC CASSQVHNYGYTF
TRBJ1-2 TRBD1 - TRBV19 TGTGCCAGTAATAAGGGACAGGGTAACTATGGCTACACCTTC CASNKGQGNYGYTF
TRBJ2-1 TRBD2 - TRBV14 TGTGCCAGCAGCCAAGGCAGGCCACTAGCGGGATATAATGAGCAGTTCTTC CASSQGRPLAGYNEQFF
TRBJ1-5 TRBD1 - TRBV27 TGTGCCAGTAATGACAGGGGCAATCAGCCCCAGCATTTT CASNDRGNQPQHF
TRBJ2-1 TRBD2 - TRBV11-2 TGTGCCAGCAGCTTAGGAAGTGCGGGAGCGGGTAATGAGCAGTTCTTC CASSLGSAGAGNEQFF
TRBJ1-3 - - TRBV7-8 TGTGCCAGCAGCTTAGCTCGCAGCTCTGGAAACACCATATATTTT CASSLARSSGNTIYF
TRBJ2-2 - - TRBV6-5 TGTGCCAGCAGTTCCCTCGGGGAGCTGTTTTTT CASSSLGELFF
TRBJ1-5 - - TRBV21-1 TGTGCCAGCAGCGGAGGGGGTGACAGGGTCTTTCAGCCCCAGCATTTT CASSGGGDRVFQPQHF
TRBJ2-7 TRBD1 - TRBV5-1 TGCGCCAGCAGCTTGGCGGGGACAGGGTCCTACGAGCAGTACTTC CASSLAGTGSYEQYF
TRBJ2-7 - - TRBV30 TGTGCCTGGAGTGTAGCTCAAGAGCAGTACTTC CAWSVAQEQYF
TRBJ2-5 TRBD1 - TRBV4-1 TGCGCCAGCAGCCCCCTCGGGACAGGACAAGAGACCCAGTACTTC CASSPLGTGQETQYF
TRBJ1-2 TRBD1 once TRBV9 TGTGCCAGCAGCGTAGGTCAGGGCACAGGGGGCGGTGGCTACACCTTC CASSVGQGTGGGGYTF
TRBJ2-7 - - TRBV18 TGTGCCAGCTCACCACGAGGCTACGAGCAGTACTTC CASSPRGYEQYF
TRBJ2-1 TRBD2 - TRBV28 TGTGCCAGCACGGGCGGGAGCATGTTTGCCTACAATGAGCAGTTCTTC CASTGGSMFAYNEQFF
TRBJ2-7 TRBD1 - TRBV4-1 TGCGCCAGCAGCGGGACAGGGTCTACCTACGAGCAGTACTTC CASSGTGSTYEQYF
TRBJ2-4 - - TRBV7-2 TGTGCCAGCAGCCGCAGCGGACTCCTAGCCAAAAACATTCAGTACTTC CASSRSGLLAKNIQYF
TRBJ2-2 TRBD1 - TRBV5-6 TGTGCCAGCAGCTTGAGGACAGGCGCACCCGGGGAGCTGTTTTTT CASSLRTGAPGELFF
TRBJ1-1 - - TRBV9 TGTGCCAGCAGCCCCCAGGACCGGGGACTCACTGAAGCTTTCTTT CASSPQDRGLTEAFF
TRBJ2-7 TRBD2 - TRBV6-5 TGTGCCAGCAGTTTCGGACTAGCGGGAGTAACCGAGCAGTACTTC CASSFGLAGVTEQYF
TRBJ2-2 TRBD1 few TRBV18 TGTGCCAGCTCACTAAACAGGGGCCCGAACACCGGGGAGCTGTTTTTT CASSLNRGPNTGELFF
TRBJ2-1 TRBD2 - TRBV6-5 TGTGCCAGCAGTTACTCACTAGCGGGGGACAATGAGCAGTTCTTC CASSYSLAGDNEQFF
TRBJ2-2 - - TRBV7-8 TGTGCCAGCAGCTTAGTTACCCCGGACACCGGGGAGCTGTTTTTT CASSLVTPDTGELFF
TRBJ2-5 TRBD1 - TRBV5-6 TGTGCCAGCAGCTTGGAAGGGACAGGCGAGACCCAGTACTTC CASSLEGTGETQYF
TRBJ2-7 - - TRBV7-2 TGTGCCAGCAGCTTCGGGGTCTCGTACGAGCAGTACTTC CASSFGVSYEQYF
TRBJ2-7 TRBD1 - TRBV5-8 TGTGCCACTCCGGGACAGTTCTCCTACGAGCAGTACTTC CATPGQFSYEQYF
TRBJ2-1 TRBD2 - TRBV4-2 TGTGCCAGCAGCCTTGCTAGCGGGATTGAGCAGTTCTTC CASSLASGIEQFF
TRBJ2-6 - - TRBV27 TGTGCCAGCAGTTTTGGAGTAGCTGGGGCCAACGTCCTGACTTTC CASSFGVAGANVLTF
TRBJ2-1 - once TRBV6-5 TGTGCCAGCAGCCGGGACACAAACAATGAGCAGTTCTTC CASSRDTNNEQFF
TRBJ2-3 - - TRBV5-4 TGTGCCAGCAGCGCAGACTCGTTTCAAACAGATACGCAGTATTTT CASSADSFQTDTQYF
TRBJ2-4 TRBD1 few TRBV20-1 TGCAGTGCTAGTAGTCCCCTTGGACAGGGGGTAACCAAAAACATTCAGTACTTC CSASSPLGQGVTKNIQYF
TRBJ2-1 TRBD2 - TRBV3-1/TRBV3-2 TGTGCCAGCAGCCAAGATCGAAGGCCGACTAGCGTCCTGGCCCCCAATGAGCAGTTCTTC CASSQDRRPTSVLAPNEQFF
TRBJ2-1 - - TRBV19 TGTGCCAGTACCCCGCCGGTAAAGAATGAGCAGTTCTTC CASTPPVKNEQFF
TRBJ2-1 TRBD2 - TRBV13 TGTGCCAGCAGCTTAGACCGGACTAGCGGGAGCAATGAGCAGTTCTTC CASSLDRTSGSNEQFF
TRBJ2-1 - - TRBV27 TGTGCCAGCAGTTCGCCGGACGGGAGAGGTCGGCAGTTCTTC CASSSPDGRGRQFF
TRBJ2-6 TRBD1 - TRBV18 TGTGCCAGCTCACCACCGTCGGGACAGGGGGCATCTGGGGCCAACGTCCTGACTTTC CASSPPSGQGASGANVLTF
TRBJ1-4 TRBD1 - TRBV6-5 TGTGCCAGCAGTTTGGGACAGCTAGAAACTACTGAAAAACTGTTTTTT CASSLGQLETTEKLFF
TRBJ1-1 - - TRBV6-5 TGTGCCAGCAGCGAGACAGTGAACACTGAAGCTTTCTTT CASSETVNTEAFF
TRBJ1-1 - - TRBV3-1/TRBV3-2 TGTGCCAGCAGCCAATACGGAGTTGGGACTGAAGCTTTCTTT CASSQYGVGTEAFF
TRBJ2-1 - - TRBV6-5 TGTGCCAGCAGTTACTCTGTATGGGCCAATGAGCAGTTCTTC CASSYSVWANEQFF
TRBJ2-2 TRBD1 - TRBV5-4 TGTGCCAGCAGCCCCTACTCAGGGGGCGTCGGCACCGGGGAGCTGTTTTTT CASSPYSGGVGTGELFF
TRBJ2-1 TRBD2 - TRBV2 TGTGCCAGCCAGTTAGCGGGGCATGAGCAGTTCTTC CASQLAGHEQFF